This T cell receptor (beta chain) is drawn from a study of CD8 T cells in Susac syndrome. An amount of RNA that ranged from about 0.45 to 1 ug was reverse transcribed with random hexamers. TCRdb analysed the immunoSEQ multiplex PCR reads with MiXCR anew, one entry per CDR3 protein. The profile covers under 55,000 distinct CDR3 sequences, with 85% to 95% appearing a single time and approximately 0.49% taken by the ten largest. Trimming shortened V by 1 base and J by 6 bases, and 13 bases separated the two germline ends. Germline V gene lookup returns CDR1 MNHEY and CDR2 SMNVEV (reference sequence). This CDR3 is built from 15 residues.

This sequence joins TRBV27 and TRBJ2-1; D ambiguous. The origin of this receptor is a human donor with multiple sclerosis. Sequences were obtained from CD8+ T cells from PBMCs. CDR3 loop: CASSLFSTPPNEQFF. The CDR3 DNA follows: TGTGCCAGCAGTTTATTTTCGACACCCCCCAATGAGCAGTTCTTC.